The clone carrying this T cell receptor beta chain was found a few times. The sample comes from a study of cytomegalovirus exposure and HLA in healthy donors. PCR employed 60 Vbeta and 13 Jbeta primers. Clones were sequenced by immunoSEQ multiplex PCR, and TCRdb holds only the in-frame ones, with some missing. The data show about 160,000 clones, around 80% seen once. Sequenced material: PBMCs. The TCR sequence derives from a young man in good health and CMV-seronegative.

The chain's CDR3 is CASSFQGPTTTQAFF. CDR3 in DNA: TGTGCCAGCAGCTTTCAAGGTCCGACTACCACCCAAGCTTTCTTT. The chain links TRBV5-6 to TRBJ1-1; D unclear. The V gene lost 2 bases and the J gene lost 9 bases, with 20 bases spanning the gap. The CDR3 extends over 15 amino acids. Germline V gene lookup returns CDR1 SGHDT and CDR2 YYEEEE.